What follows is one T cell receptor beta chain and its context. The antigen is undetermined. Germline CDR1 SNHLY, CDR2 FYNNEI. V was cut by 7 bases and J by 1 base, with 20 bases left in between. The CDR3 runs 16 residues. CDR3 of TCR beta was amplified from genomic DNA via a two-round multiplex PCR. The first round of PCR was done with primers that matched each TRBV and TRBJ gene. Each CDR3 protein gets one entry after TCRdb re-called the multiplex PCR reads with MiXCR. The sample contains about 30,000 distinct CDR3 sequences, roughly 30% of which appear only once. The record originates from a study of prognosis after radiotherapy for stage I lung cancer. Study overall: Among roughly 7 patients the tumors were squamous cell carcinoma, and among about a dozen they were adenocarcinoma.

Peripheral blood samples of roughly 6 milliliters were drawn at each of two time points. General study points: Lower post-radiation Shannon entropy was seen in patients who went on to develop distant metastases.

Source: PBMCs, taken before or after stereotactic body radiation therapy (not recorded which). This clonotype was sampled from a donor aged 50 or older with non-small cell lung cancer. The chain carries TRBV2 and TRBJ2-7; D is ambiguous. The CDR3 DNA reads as TGTGCCAGCACCGAAGGGTCCCAGCGTGCTTCCTACGAGCAGTACTTC. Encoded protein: CASTEGSQRASYEQYF.